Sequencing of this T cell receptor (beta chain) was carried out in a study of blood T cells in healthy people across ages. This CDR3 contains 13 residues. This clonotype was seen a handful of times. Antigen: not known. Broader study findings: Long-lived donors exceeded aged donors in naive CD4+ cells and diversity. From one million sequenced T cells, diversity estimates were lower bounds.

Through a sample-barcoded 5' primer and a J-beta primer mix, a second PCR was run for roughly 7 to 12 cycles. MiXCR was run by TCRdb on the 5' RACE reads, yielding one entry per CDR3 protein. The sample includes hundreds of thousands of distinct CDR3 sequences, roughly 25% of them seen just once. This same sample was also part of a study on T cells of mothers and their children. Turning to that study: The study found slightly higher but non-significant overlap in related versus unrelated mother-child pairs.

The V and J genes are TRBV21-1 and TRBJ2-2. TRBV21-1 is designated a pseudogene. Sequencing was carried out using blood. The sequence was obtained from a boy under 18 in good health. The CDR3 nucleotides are TGTGCCAGGGTCTGGTTCTACACCGGGGAGCTGTTTTTT. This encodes CARVWFYTGELFF.